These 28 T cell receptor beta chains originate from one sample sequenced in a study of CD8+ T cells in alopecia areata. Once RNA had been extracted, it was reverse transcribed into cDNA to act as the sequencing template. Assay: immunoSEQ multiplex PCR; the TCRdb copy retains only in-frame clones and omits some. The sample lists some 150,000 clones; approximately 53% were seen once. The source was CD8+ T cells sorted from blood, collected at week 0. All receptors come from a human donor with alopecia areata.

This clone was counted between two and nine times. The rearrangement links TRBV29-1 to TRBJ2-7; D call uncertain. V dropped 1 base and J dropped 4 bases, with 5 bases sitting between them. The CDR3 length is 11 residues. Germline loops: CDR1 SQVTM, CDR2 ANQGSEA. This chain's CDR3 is CSVEAEYEQYF. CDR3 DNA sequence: TGCAGCGTTGAAGCCGAGTACGAGCAGTACTTC.

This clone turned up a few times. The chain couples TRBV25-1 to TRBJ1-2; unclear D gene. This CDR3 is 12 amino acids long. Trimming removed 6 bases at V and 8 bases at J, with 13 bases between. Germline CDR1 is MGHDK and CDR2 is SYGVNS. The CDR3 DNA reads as TGTGCCAGCAGAGAAGGAGTCCGGGGCTACACCTTC. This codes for CASREGVRGYTF.

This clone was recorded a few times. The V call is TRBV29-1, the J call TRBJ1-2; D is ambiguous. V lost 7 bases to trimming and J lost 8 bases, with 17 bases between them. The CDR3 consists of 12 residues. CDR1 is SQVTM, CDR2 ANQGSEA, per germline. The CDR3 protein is CSADIPSIGYTF. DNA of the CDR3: TGCAGCGCCGACATCCCTTCTATCGGCTACACCTTC.

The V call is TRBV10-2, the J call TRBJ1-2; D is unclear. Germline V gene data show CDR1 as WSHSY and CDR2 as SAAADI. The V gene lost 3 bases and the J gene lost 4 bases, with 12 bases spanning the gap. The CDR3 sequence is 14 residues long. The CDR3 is CASSESSPFYGYTF. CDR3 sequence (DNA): TGCGCCAGCAGTGAAAGTAGCCCGTTCTATGGCTACACCTTC.

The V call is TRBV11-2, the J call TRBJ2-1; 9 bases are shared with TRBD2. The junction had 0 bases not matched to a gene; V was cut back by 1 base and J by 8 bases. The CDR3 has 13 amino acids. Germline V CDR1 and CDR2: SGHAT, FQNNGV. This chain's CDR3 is CASSLGLADEQFF. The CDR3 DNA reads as TGTGCCAGCAGCTTAGGACTAGCGGATGAGCAGTTCTTC.

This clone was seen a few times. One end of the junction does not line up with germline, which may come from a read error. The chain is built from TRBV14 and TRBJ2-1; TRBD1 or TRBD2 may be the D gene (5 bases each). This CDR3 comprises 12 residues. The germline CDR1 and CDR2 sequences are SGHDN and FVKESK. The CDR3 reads CASSQDFRERFF. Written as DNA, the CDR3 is TGTGCCAGCAGCCAAGATTTCAGGGAGCGGTTCTTC.

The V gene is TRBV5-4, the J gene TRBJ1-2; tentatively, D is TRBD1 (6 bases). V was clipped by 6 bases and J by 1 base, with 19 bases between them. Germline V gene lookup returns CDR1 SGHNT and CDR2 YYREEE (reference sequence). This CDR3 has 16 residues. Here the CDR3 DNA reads TGTGCCAGCACCCTGGAGGGGGGCAGAGGTAACTATGGCTACACCTTC. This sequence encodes CASTLEGGRGNYGYTF.

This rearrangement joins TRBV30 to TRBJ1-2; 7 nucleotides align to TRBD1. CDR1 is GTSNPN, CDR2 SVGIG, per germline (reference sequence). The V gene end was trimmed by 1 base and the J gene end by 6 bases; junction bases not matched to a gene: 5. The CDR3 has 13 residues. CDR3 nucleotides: TGTGCCTGGAGTGAGACAGGGCGGGATGGCTACACCTTC. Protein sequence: CAWSETGRDGYTF.

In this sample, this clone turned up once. The CDR3, as DNA: TGTGCCAGCAGCGTAGCCGGGGACGAGTACTACGAGCAGTACTTC. Protein product: CASSVAGDEYYEQYF. The rearrangement links TRBV9 to TRBJ2-7; TRBD1 or TRBD2 may be the D gene (5 bases each). Trimming took off 0 bases at V and 3 bases at J, with 13 bases between the two ends. Germline V gene data show CDR1 as SGDLS and CDR2 as YYNGEE. The CDR3 is 15 amino acids.

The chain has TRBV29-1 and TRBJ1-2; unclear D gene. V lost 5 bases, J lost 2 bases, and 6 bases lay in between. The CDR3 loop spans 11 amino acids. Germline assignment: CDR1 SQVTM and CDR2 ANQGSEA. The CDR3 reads CSVPQNYGYTF. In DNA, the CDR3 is TGCAGCGTTCCCCAGAACTATGGCTACACCTTC.

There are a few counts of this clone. CDR3 sequence (DNA): TGTGCCAGCAGTTCCCGCCCGCCCGGACGCAATGAGCAGTTCTTC. Its translation is CASSSRPPGRNEQFF. The chain links TRBV6-5 to TRBJ2-1; D not resolved. Germline V CDR1 and CDR2: MNHEY, SVGAGI. This CDR3 region has 15 residues. V dropped 4 bases and J dropped 6 bases, with 16 bases sitting between them.

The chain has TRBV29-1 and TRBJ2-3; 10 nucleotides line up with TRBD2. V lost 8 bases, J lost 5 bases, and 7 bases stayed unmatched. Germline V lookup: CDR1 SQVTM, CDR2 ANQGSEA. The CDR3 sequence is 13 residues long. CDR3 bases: TGCAGCCTAAGAGCGGGGGGGCGAGATACGCAGTATTTT. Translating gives CSLRAGGRDTQYF.

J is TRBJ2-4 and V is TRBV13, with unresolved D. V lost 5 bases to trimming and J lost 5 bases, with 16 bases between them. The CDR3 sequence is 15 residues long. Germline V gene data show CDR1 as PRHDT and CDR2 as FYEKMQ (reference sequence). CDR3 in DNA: TGTGCCAGCAGCGGGCTGGGGATAGGAGAAAACATTCAGTACTTC. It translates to CASSGLGIGENIQYF.

The CDR3 DNA is TGCAGCGTTGAAAGGGAAGGGACAGGCTATGGCTACACCTTC. The encoded protein is CSVEREGTGYGYTF. J is TRBJ1-2 and V is TRBV29-1, with 8 nucleotides matching TRBD1. Germline-derived CDR1 and CDR2 are SQVTM and ANQGSEA. The CDR3 has 14 amino acids. Trimming removed 2 bases from V and 4 bases from J; junction bases left unmatched: 6.

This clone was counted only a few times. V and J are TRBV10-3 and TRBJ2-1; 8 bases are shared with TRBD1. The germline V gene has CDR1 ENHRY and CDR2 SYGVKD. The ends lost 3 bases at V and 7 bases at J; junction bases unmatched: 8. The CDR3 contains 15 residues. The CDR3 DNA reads TGTGCCATCAGTGAATTAGGACAGGGTGGGAATGAGCAGTTCTTC. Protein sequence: CAISELGQGGNEQFF.

Here the CDR3 reads CSVEEGQGRSYNEQFF. The CDR3 nucleotides are TGCAGCGTTGAAGAGGGACAGGGAAGGTCCTACAATGAGCAGTTCTTC. The chain combines TRBV29-1 with TRBJ2-1; TRBD1 matches 9 bases. Germline values: CDR1 SQVTM, CDR2 ANQGSEA. The CDR3 sequence is 16 residues long. V lost 0 bases, J lost 1 base, and 4 bases stayed unmatched.

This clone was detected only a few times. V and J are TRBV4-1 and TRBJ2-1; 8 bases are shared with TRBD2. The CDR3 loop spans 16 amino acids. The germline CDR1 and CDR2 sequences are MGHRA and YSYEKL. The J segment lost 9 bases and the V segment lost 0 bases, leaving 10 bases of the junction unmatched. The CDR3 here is CASSQDLSGGFGEQFF. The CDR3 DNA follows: TGCGCCAGCAGCCAAGATTTGAGCGGGGGTTTCGGTGAGCAGTTCTTC.

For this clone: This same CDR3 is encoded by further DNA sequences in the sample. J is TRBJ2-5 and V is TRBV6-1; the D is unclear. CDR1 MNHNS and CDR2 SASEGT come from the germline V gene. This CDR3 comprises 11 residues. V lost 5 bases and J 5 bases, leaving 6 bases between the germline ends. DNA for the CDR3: TGTGCCAGCAGTTACGGGGAGACCCAGTACTTC. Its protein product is CASSYGETQYF.

The CDR3 coding sequence is TGCAGCGTCGGTCCCAAAATCGGGGAGACCCAGTACTTC. This codes for CSVGPKIGETQYF. The chain is built from TRBV29-1 and TRBJ2-5; no clear D gene. The germline V and J ends were trimmed by 6 bases and 5 bases, with 16 bases remaining between them. Germline CDR1 SQVTM, CDR2 ANQGSEA. This CDR3 is built from 13 residues.

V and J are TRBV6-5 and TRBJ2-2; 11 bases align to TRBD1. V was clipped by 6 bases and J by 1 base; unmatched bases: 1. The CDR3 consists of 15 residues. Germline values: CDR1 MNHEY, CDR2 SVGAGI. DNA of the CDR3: TGTGCCAGCAGCGGGACAGGGGGGAACACCGGGGAGCTGTTTTTT. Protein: CASSGTGGNTGELFF.

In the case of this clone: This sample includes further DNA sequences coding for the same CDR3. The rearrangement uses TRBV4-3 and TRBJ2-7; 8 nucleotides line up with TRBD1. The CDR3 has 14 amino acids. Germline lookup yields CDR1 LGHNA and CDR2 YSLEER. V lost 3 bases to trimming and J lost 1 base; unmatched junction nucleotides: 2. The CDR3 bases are TGCGCCAGCAGCCAGGACAGGGATTCCTACGAGCAGTACTTC. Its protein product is CASSQDRDSYEQYF.

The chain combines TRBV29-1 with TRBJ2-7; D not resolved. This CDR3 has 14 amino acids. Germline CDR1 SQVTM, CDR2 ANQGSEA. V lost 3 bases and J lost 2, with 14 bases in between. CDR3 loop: CSVESRDMPYEQYF. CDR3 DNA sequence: TGCAGCGTTGAGAGTCGAGACATGCCCTACGAGCAGTACTTC.

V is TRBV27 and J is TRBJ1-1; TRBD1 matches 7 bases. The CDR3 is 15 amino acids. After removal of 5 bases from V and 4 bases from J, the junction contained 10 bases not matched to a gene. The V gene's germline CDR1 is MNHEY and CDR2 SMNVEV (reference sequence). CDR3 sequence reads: CASSQDRPLGTEAFF. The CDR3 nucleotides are TGTGCCAGCAGTCAGGACAGGCCCCTGGGCACTGAAGCTTTCTTT.

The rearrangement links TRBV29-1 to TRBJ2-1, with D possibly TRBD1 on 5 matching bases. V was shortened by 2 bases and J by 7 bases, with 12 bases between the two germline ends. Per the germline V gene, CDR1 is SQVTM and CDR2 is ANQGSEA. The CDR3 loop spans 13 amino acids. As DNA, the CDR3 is TGCAGCGTTGAACCGACAGTGAAAAATGAGCAGTTCTTC. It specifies CSVEPTVKNEQFF.

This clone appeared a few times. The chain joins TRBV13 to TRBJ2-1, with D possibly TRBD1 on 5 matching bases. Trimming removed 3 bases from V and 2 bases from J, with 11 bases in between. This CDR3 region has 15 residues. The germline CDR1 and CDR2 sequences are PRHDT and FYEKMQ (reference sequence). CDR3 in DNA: TGTGCCAGCAGCTTTTCAGGGTCGGCCTACAATGAGCAGTTCTTC. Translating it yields CASSFSGSAYNEQFF.

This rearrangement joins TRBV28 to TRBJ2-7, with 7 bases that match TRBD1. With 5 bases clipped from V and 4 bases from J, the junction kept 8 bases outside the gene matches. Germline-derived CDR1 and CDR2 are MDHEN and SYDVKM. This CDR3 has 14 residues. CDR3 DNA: TGTGCCAGCAGTACAGACAGGGATCGATACGAGCAGTACTTC. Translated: CASSTDRDRYEQYF.

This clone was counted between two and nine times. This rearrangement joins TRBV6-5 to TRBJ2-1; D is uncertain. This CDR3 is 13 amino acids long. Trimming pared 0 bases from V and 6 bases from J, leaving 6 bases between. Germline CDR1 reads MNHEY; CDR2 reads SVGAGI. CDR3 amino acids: CASSYSSGNEQFF. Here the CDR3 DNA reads TGTGCCAGCAGTTACTCGTCAGGCAATGAGCAGTTCTTC.

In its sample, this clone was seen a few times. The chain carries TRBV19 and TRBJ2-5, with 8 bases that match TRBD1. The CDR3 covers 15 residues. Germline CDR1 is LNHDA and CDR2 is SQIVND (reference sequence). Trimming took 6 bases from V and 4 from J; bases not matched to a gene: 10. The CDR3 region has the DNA TGTGCCAGTAGCTACCGGGACAGGTACGGAGAGACCCAGTACTTC. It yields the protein CASSYRDRYGETQYF.